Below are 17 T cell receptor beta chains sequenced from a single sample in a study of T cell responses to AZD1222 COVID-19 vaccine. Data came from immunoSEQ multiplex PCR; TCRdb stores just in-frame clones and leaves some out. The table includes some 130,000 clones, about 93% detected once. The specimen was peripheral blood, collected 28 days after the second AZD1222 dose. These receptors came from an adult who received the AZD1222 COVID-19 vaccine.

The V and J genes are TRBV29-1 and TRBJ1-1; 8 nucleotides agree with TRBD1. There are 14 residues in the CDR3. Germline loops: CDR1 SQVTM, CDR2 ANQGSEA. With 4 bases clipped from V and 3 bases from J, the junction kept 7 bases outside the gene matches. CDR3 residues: CSVAQGATDTEAFF. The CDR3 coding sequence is TGCAGCGTTGCTCAGGGGGCAACCGACACTGAAGCTTTCTTT.

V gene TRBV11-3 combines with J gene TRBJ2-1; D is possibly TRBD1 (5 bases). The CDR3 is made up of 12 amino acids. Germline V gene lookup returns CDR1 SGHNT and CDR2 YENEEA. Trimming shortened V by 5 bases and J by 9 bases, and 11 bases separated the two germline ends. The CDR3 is CASSQGGVEQFF. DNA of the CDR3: TGTGCCAGCAGCCAGGGTGGCGTTGAGCAGTTCTTC.

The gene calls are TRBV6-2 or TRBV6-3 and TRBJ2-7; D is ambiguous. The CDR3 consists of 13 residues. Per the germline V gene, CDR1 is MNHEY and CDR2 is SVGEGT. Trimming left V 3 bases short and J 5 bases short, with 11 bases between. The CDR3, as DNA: TGTGCCAGCAGTTATCGACGTTCCAACGAGCAGTACTTC. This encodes CASSYRRSNEQYF.

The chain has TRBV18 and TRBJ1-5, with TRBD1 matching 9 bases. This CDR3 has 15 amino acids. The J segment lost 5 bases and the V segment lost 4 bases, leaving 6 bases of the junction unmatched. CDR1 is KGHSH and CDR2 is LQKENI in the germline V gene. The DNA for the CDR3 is TGTGCCAGCTCACTACTCAGGGACAGGGATCAGCCCCAGCATTTT. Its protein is CASSLLRDRDQPQHF.

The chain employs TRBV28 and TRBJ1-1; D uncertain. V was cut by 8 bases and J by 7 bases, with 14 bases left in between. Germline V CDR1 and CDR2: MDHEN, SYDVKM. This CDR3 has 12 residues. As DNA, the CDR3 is TGTGCCAGCCATCAAGGGTGGAGTGAAGCTTTCTTT. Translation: CASHQGWSEAFF.

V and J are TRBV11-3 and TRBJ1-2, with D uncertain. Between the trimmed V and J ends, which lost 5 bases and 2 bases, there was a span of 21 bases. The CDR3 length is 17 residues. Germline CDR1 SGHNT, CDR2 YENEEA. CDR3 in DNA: TGTGCCAGCAGCAGATCGAGCAGCAATGAAATAAACTATGGCTACACCTTC. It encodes CASSRSSSNEINYGYTF.

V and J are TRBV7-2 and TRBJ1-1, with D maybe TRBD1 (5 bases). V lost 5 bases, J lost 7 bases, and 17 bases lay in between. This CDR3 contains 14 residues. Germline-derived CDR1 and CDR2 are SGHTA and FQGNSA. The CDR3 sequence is CASSAEPGTNEAFF. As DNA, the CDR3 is TGTGCCAGCAGCGCGGAACCAGGGACTAATGAAGCTTTCTTT.

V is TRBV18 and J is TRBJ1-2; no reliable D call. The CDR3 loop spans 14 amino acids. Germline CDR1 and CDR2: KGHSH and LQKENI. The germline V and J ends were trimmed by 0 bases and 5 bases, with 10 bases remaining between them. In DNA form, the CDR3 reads TGTGCCAGCTCACCACCGCTGCAGGAGTATGGCTACACCTTC. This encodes CASSPPLQEYGYTF.

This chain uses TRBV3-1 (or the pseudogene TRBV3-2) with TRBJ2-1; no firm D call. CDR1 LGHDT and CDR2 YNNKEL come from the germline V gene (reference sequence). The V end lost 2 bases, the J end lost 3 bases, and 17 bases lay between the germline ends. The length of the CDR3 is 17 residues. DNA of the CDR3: TGTGCCAGCAGCCAACTAAAGAGACTCGAACTCTACAATGAGCAGTTCTTC. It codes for CASSQLKRLELYNEQFF.

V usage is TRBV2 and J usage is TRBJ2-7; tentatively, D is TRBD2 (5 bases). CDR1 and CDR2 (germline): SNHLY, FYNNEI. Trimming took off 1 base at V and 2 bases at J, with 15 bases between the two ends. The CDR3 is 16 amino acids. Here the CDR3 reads CASSEVWRAIAYEQYF. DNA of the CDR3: TGTGCCAGCAGTGAAGTCTGGCGGGCGATTGCCTACGAGCAGTACTTC.

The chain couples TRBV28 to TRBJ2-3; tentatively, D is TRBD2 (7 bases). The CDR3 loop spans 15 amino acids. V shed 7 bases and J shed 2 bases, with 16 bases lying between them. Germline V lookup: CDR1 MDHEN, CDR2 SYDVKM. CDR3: CASTLAGALTDTQYF. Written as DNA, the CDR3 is TGTGCCAGCACCTTGGCGGGGGCCCTCACAGATACGCAGTATTTT. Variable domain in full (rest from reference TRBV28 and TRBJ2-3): DVKVTQSSRYLVKRTGEKVFLECVQDMDHENMFWYRQDPGLGLRLIYFSYDVKMKEKGDIPEGYSVSREKKERFSLILESASTNQTSMYLCASTLAGALTDTQYFGPGTRLTVL.

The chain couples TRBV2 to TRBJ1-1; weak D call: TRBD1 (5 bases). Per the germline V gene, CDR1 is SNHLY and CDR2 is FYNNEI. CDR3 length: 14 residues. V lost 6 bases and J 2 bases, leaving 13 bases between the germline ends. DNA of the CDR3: TGTGCCAGCAGCAAGACAGTCTCCAACACTGAAGCTTTCTTT. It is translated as CASSKTVSNTEAFF.

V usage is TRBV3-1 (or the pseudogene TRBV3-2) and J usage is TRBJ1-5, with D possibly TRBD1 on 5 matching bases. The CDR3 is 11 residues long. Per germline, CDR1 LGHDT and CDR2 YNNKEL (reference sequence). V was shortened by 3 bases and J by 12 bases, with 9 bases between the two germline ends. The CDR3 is CASSQMGVQHF. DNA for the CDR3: TGTGCCAGCAGCCAGATGGGGGTCCAGCATTTT.

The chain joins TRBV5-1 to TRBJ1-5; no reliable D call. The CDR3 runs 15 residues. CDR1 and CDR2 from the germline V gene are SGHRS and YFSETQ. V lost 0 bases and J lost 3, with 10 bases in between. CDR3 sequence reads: CASSLVPGNNQPQHF. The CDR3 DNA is TGCGCCAGCAGCTTGGTACCCGGGAACAATCAGCCCCAGCATTTT.

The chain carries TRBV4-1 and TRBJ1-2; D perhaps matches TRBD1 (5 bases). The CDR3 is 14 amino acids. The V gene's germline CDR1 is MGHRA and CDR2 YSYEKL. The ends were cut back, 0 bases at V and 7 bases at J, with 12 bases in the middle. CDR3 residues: CASSQEGTGIGYTF. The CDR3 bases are TGCGCCAGCAGCCAAGAGGGTACAGGTATTGGCTACACCTTC.

The DNA for the CDR3 is TGTGCCAGCTCACCAGACACCGGGGAGCTGTTTTTT. It is translated as CASSPDTGELFF. The chain recombines TRBV18 with TRBJ2-2, with D uncertain. CDR3 length equals 12 residues. V was clipped by 2 bases and J by 3 bases, with 1 base between them. From germline, CDR1 is KGHSH and CDR2 LQKENI.

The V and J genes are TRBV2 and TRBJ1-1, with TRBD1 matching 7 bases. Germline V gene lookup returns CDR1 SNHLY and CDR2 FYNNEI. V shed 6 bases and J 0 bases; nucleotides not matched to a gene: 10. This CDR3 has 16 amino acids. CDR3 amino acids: CASRIEGGLVNTEAFF. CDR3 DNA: TGTGCCAGCAGGATAGAAGGGGGCCTCGTGAACACTGAAGCTTTCTTT.